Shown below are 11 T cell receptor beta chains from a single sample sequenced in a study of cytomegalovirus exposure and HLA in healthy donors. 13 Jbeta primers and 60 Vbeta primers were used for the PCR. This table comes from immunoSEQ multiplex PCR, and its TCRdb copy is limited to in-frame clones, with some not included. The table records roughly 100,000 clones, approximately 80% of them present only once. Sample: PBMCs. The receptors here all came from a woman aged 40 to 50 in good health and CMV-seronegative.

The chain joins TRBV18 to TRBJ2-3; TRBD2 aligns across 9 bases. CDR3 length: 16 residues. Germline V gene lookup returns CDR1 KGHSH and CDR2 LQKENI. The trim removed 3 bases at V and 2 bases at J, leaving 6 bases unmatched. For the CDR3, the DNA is TGTGCCAGCTCACCCCTCCCTAGCGGGGACACAGATACGCAGTATTTT. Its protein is CASSPLPSGDTDTQYF.

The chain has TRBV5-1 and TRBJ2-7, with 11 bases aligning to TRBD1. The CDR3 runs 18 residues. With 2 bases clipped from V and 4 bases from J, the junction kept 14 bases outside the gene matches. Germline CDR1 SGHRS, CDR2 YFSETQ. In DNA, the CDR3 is TGCGCCAGCAGCTTACCCCGGTCCCGGGACAGGGGGAGGTACGAGCAGTACTTC. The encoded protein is CASSLPRSRDRGRYEQYF.

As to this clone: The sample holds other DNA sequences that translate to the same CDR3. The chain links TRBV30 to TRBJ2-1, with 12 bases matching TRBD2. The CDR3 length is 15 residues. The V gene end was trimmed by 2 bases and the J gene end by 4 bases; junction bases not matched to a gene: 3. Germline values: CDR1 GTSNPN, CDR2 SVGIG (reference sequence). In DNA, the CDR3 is TGTGCCTGGAGTTACGGGACTAGCGGGTACAATGAGCAGTTCTTC. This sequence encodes CAWSYGTSGYNEQFF.

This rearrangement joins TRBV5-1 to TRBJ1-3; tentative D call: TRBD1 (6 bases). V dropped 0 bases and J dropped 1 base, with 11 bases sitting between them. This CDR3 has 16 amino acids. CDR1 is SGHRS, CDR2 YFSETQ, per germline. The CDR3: CASSLAPTGSGNTIYF. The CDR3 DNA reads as TGCGCCAGCAGCTTGGCCCCAACAGGGTCTGGAAACACCATATATTTT.

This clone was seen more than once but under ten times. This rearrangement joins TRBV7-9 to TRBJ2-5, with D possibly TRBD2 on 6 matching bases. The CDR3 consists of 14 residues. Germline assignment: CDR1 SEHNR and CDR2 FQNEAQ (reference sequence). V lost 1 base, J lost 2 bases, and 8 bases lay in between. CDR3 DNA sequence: TGTGCCAGCAGCTTAGGGGGGGATCAAGAGACCCAGTACTTC. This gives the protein CASSLGGDQETQYF.

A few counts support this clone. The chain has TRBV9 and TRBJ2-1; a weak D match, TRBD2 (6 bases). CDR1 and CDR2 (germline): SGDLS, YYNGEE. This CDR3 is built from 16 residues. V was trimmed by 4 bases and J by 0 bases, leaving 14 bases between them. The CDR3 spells CASSPIGGTSYNEQFF. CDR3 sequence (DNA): TGTGCCAGCAGCCCCATTGGAGGGACCTCCTACAATGAGCAGTTCTTC.

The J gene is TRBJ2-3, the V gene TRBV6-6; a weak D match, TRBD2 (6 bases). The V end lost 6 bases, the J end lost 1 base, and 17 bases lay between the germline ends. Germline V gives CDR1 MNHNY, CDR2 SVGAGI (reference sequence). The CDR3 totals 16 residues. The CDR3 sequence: CASRFRLTGGTDTQYF. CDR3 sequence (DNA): TGTGCCAGCAGATTCCGACTGACGGGGGGCACAGATACGCAGTATTTT.

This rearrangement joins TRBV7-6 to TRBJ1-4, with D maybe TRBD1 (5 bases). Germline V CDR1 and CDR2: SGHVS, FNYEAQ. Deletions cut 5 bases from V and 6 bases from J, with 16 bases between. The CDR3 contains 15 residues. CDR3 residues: CASSVQAGRDEKLFF. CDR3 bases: TGTGCCAGCAGCGTTCAGGCAGGGAGGGATGAAAAACTGTTTTTT.

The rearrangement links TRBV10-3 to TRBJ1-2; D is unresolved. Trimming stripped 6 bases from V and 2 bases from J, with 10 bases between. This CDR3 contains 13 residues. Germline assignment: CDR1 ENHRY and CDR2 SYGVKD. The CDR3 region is CAISPGENYGYTF. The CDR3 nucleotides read TGTGCCATCAGCCCCGGAGAGAACTATGGCTACACCTTC.

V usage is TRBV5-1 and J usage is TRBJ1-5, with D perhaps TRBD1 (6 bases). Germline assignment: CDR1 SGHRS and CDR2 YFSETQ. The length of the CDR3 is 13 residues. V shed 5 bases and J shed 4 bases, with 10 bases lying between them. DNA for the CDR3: TGCGCCAGCAGAGAGGGGGAGAATCAGCCCCAGCATTTT. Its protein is CASREGENQPQHF.

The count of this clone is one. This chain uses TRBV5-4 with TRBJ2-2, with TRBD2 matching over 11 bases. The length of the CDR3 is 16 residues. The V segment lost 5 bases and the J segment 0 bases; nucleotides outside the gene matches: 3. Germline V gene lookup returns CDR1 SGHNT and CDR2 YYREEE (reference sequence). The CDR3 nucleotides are TGTGCCAGCAGTCGACTAGCGGGACCGAACACCGGGGAGCTGTTTTTT. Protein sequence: CASSRLAGPNTGELFF.